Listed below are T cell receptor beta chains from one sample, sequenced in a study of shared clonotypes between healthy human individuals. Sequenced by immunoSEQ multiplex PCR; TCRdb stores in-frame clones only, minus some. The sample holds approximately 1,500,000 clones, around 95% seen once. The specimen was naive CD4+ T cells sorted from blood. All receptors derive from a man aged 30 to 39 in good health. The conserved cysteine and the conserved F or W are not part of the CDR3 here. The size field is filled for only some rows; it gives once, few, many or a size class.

cdr3_aa: ASSKRVSTDTQY; clone_size: NA; v_call: TRBV9
cdr3_aa: ASSSVEGGDGYT; clone_size: NA; v_call: TRBV5-4
cdr3_aa: ASSETSGRWDEQF; clone_size: NA; v_call: TRBV7-8
cdr3_aa: ASSNIRAERGETQY; clone_size: NA; v_call: TRBV11-2
cdr3_aa: ASSPGTPGYEQY; clone_size: NA; v_call: TRBV5-1
cdr3_aa: ASSPPGGPKNIQY; clone_size: NA; v_call: TRBV18
cdr3_aa: AIGTGTLTTYEQY; clone_size: NA; v_call: TRBV10-3
cdr3_aa: ASSPPAGGGETQY; clone_size: NA; v_call: TRBV18
cdr3_aa: ASSLDLGGNQPQH; clone_size: NA; v_call: TRBV7-9
cdr3_aa: ASSLDRRMAF; clone_size: NA; v_call: TRBV11-2
cdr3_aa: ASGGSSTGELF; clone_size: NA; v_call: TRBV6-6
cdr3_aa: ASSLATYEQY; clone_size: NA; v_call: TRBV7-9
cdr3_aa: ASSIFSTGGNYGYT; clone_size: NA; v_call: TRBV28
cdr3_aa: STAGSTEAF; clone_size: NA; v_call: TRBV29-1
cdr3_aa: ASSHSPRTDTQY; clone_size: NA; v_call: TRBV14
cdr3_aa: ASSLSGDSNQPQH; clone_size: NA; v_call: TRBV6-6
cdr3_aa: ASSEEQGSVLVGYT; clone_size: once; v_call: TRBV6-1
cdr3_aa: ASSKISTSVSNEQF; clone_size: NA; v_call: TRBV7-3
cdr3_aa: ASSPYTGLGYQPQH; clone_size: NA; v_call: TRBV28
cdr3_aa: ASSSYRGNNEQF; clone_size: NA; v_call: TRBV11-2
cdr3_aa: ASSRAGANVLT; clone_size: once; v_call: TRBV6-5
cdr3_aa: ASSLIPDRGRTYGYT; clone_size: NA; v_call: TRBV7-2
cdr3_aa: ASKQLAASTDTQY; clone_size: NA; v_call: TRBV6-5
cdr3_aa: ASSLGTGGPGNQETQY; clone_size: NA; v_call: TRBV11-3
cdr3_aa: ATSRTGEEKLF; clone_size: NA; v_call: TRBV15
cdr3_aa: ASSPNLGLAARTQY; clone_size: NA; v_call: TRBV7-6
cdr3_aa: ASSVAGTSGSYEQY; clone_size: NA; v_call: TRBV9
cdr3_aa: ASSLAGAVSGNTIY; clone_size: NA; v_call: TRBV7-2
cdr3_aa: ATTGTGDGGQY; clone_size: NA; v_call: TRBV5-4